The clone carrying this T cell receptor beta chain has more than one count but fewer than ten. Its specificity is not known. Stated time point: cycle 4 day 1 (C4D1), after around six weeks of nivolumab. All the patients suffered relapse after autologous stem cell transplantation, and brentuximab vedotin exposure differed. TCRdb's copy holds only in-frame clones and misses some; the assay was immunoSEQ multiplex PCR. Of about 52,000 clones listed, around nine tenths were seen once; the top ten hold about 6.7%. The data originate from a study of PD-1 blockade in classical Hodgkin lymphoma. General study results and limits: Prior to therapy, complete responders displayed diversity much like that of newly diagnosed patients. Newly diagnosed patients had baseline TCR diversity that was reportedly lower than that of healthy donors. Repertoire difference causes, possibly disease activity or prior therapy, remain undefined.

This CDR3 region has 15 residues. Per germline, CDR1 SNHLY and CDR2 FYNNEI. The V end was cut by 5 bases, the J end by 5 bases, with 15 bases between. The clonotype originates from a human donor with classical Hodgkin lymphoma. The genes are TRBV2 and TRBJ2-2; possibly TRBD1 for D (6 bases). The specimen comprised peripheral blood mononuclear cells (PBMCs), sampled before the fourth cycle of nivolumab. CDR3 nucleotide sequence: TGTGCCAGCAGTCGGGACATTTCCTTTACCGGGGAGCTGTTTTTT. Encoded protein: CASSRDISFTGELFF.